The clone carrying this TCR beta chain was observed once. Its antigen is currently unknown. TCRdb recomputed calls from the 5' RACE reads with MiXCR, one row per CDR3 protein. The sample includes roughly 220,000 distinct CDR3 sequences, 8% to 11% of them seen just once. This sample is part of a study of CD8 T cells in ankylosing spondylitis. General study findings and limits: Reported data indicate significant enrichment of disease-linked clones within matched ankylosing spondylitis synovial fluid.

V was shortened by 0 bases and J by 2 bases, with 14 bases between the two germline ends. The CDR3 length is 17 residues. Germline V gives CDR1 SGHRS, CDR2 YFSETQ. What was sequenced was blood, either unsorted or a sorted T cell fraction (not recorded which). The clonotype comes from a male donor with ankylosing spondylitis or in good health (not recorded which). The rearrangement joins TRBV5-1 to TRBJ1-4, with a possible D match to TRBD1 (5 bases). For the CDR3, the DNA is TGCGCCAGCAGCTTGGAGCCAGGGCGGTATACTAATGAAAAACTGTTTTTT. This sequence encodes CASSLEPGRYTNEKLFF.